The next 4 T cell receptor beta chains were all read from a single sample in a study of radiotherapy plus CTLA-4 blockade in lung cancer. The table came from immunoSEQ multiplex PCR; TCRdb's copy has only in-frame clones and leaves some out. The table records about 88,000 clones, 60% to 80% of them present only once. This specimen consisted of peripheral blood, obtained from a patient treated with radiotherapy plus ipilimumab. Receptor source: a human donor with non-small cell lung cancer that progressed on radiotherapy plus ipilimumab.

This clone was seen many times. The chain couples TRBV5-1 to TRBJ2-1; D is unresolved. CDR3 size: 13 residues. Germline CDR1 and CDR2: SGHRS and YFSETQ. The V end was cut by 4 bases, the J end by 1 base, with 6 bases between. In nucleotides, the CDR3 is TGCGCCAGCAGCCCGAGATCCTACAATGAGCAGTTCTTC. Encoded protein: CASSPRSYNEQFF.

The V call is TRBV27, the J call TRBJ2-2, with TRBD2 identical over 12 bases. The ends lost 2 bases at V and 9 bases at J; junction bases unmatched: 7. Germline V lookup: CDR1 MNHEY, CDR2 SMNVEV (reference sequence). The CDR3 is 16 amino acids. For the CDR3, the DNA is TGTGCCAGCAGTTTAAGTCTAGCGGGAGGGCCCAGGGAGCTGTTTTTT. It encodes CASSLSLAGGPRELFF.

This chain links TRBV10-3 with TRBJ2-3; TRBD1 matches 11 bases. This CDR3 contains 16 residues. CDR1 is ENHRY and CDR2 is SYGVKD in the germline V gene. V trimming: 3 bases; J trimming: 2 bases; junction bases outside the gene matches: 4. The CDR3 reads CAISEKGQGDTDTQYF. DNA of the CDR3: TGTGCCATCAGTGAAAAGGGACAGGGGGACACAGATACGCAGTATTTT.

This chain connects TRBV29-1 to TRBJ2-7, with 8 bases matching TRBD2. Germline assignment: CDR1 SQVTM and CDR2 ANQGSEA. V lost 4 bases and J lost 5; bases outside the gene matches: 4. This CDR3 contains 12 residues. Written as DNA, the CDR3 is TGCAGCGTTGCCGGGACTAGTGACGAGCAGTACTTC. Protein product: CSVAGTSDEQYF.